This TCR beta chain derives from a study of T cell repertoires in cytomegalovirus infection. Study-wide background: Indications of both CMV infection and matching HLA type were provided by public TCR beta signatures.

Study-wide results and caveats: Using cumulative public TCR beta family frequency, the authors identified those who carried CMV together with the relevant HLA. Clonotypes of TCR beta that were HLA-C-restricted and CMV-specific dominated the ex vivo response.

Points on this clonotype: No antigen is known for it. Being one base from a much bigger clone, this may be a read error. The CDR3 does not close with the conserved phenylalanine or tryptophan, likely indicating a read error.

In TCRdb, the reads were re-called with MiXCR into one record per CDR3 protein. The data show nearly 550,000 distinct CDR3 sequences, about 15% seen once. J lost 0 bases, V lost 0 bases, and 8 bases had no gene match. Per the germline V gene, CDR1 is MGHRA and CDR2 is YSYEKL. This CDR3 is built from 17 residues. What was sequenced was CD8+ T cells from PBMCs. The clonotype comes from a human donor in good health (CMV status not recorded). Some clones in this sample may be carry-over from other donors' samples. The V call is TRBV4-1, the J call TRBJ2-7, with 7 bases matching TRBD2. The CDR3 DNA reads TGCGCCAGCAGCCAAGAGTGGAAAGCGGGGAGCTCCTACGAGCAGTACTTA. This gives the protein CASSQEWKAGSSYEQYL.